This T cell receptor beta chain was sequenced in a study of early T cells in non-severe SARS-CoV-2 infection. Study observations and caveats: Private and CD4 specificities were missed by VDJdb matching, which favored anti-spike CD8 responses.

Germline CDR1 and CDR2: SGHTA and FQGNSA. There are 16 residues in the CDR3. V was shortened by 5 bases and J by 1 base, with 17 bases between the two germline ends. Of note for this clonotype: The antigen remains unidentified.

TCRdb re-called the 5' RACE reads with MiXCR, one entry per CDR3 protein. Of approximately 100,000 distinct CDR3 sequences in the sample, 11% are singletons; the top ten hold approximately 5.4%. The chain has TRBV7-2 and TRBJ1-1, with D perhaps matching TRBD1 (6 bases). The sequencing sample was made of whole blood. The clonotype was recovered from an adult who was a healthcare worker with PCR-confirmed SARS-CoV-2 infection or an uninfected control (not recorded which). CDR3 region: CASSPYVGARNTEAFF. Written as DNA, the CDR3 is TGTGCCAGCAGCCCGTATGTGGGGGCGAGGAACACTGAAGCTTTCTTT.